The rows below give T cell receptor beta chains drawn from one sample of a study of blood T cells in healthy people across ages. Via MiXCR, TCRdb re-called the 5' RACE reads, giving one row per CDR3 protein. The sample lists 1,500,000 or so distinct CDR3 sequences, about 45% seen once, with about 4% in the top ten. Sequencing used blood. These TCRs come from a woman younger than 35 in good health. The CDR3 runs from the conserved cysteine through the conserved F or W. A D gene is named only where the DNA matches it firmly. Only some rows state a clone size, as once, few, many or a class for expanded clones.

clone size: NA; D gene: TRBD1; J gene: TRBJ1-2; CDR3 length: 12; V gene: TRBV20-1; CDR3 DNA: TGCAGTGCTCACAGGGGGTCAGGCGGCTACACCTTC; CDR3 protein: CSAHRGSGGYTF
clone size: few; D gene: NA; J gene: TRBJ2-1; CDR3 length: 13; V gene: TRBV10-3; CDR3 DNA: TGTGCCATCAGGGGGGAAGTAATGAATGAGCAGTTCTTC; CDR3 protein: CAIRGEVMNEQFF
clone size: NA; D gene: NA; J gene: TRBJ2-3; CDR3 length: 14; V gene: TRBV4-3; CDR3 DNA: TGCGCCAGCAGCCAACAGGGGCAGGGAGATACGCAGTATTTT; CDR3 protein: CASSQQGQGDTQYF
clone size: NA; D gene: NA; J gene: TRBJ1-2; CDR3 length: 13; V gene: TRBV10-3; CDR3 DNA: TGTGCCATCAGTGAGGACGGGGCCTATGGCTACACCTTC; CDR3 protein: CAISEDGAYGYTF
clone size: NA; D gene: TRBD1; J gene: TRBJ1-2; CDR3 length: 14; V gene: TRBV18; CDR3 DNA: TGTGCCAGCTCACCGCCGGGACAGGTCGGTGACTACACCTTC; CDR3 protein: CASSPPGQVGDYTF
clone size: NA; D gene: TRBD2; J gene: TRBJ2-6; CDR3 length: 21; V gene: TRBV6-2/TRBV6-3; CDR3 DNA: TGTGCCAGCAGTTACCCCCTGGGACTAGCGGGAACCATCTCTGGGGCCAACGTCCCGACTTTC; CDR3 protein: CASSYPLGLAGTISGANVPTF
clone size: NA; D gene: NA; J gene: TRBJ1-1; CDR3 length: 16; V gene: TRBV6-2/TRBV6-3; CDR3 DNA: TGTGCCAACAGTTACTCCAAGGATCAAACGAACACTGAAGCTTTCTTT; CDR3 protein: CANSYSKDQTNTEAFF
clone size: NA; D gene: TRBD1; J gene: TRBJ1-1; CDR3 length: 15; V gene: TRBV12-3/TRBV12-4; CDR3 DNA: TGCGCCAGCAGCTTGATGGGACAGGGGGACACTGAAGCTTTCTTT; CDR3 protein: CASSLMGQGDTEAFF
clone size: few; D gene: TRBD2; J gene: TRBJ2-5; CDR3 length: 15; V gene: TRBV6-6; CDR3 DNA: TGTGCCAGCAGCTCCCATACAAGCGGGGAAGAGACCCAGTACTTC; CDR3 protein: CASSSHTSGEETQYF
clone size: NA; D gene: TRBD1; J gene: TRBJ1-6; CDR3 length: 15; V gene: TRBV6-5; CDR3 DNA: TGTGCCAGCAGTTACTGCCTGGGACAGTATTCACCCCTCCACTTT; CDR3 protein: CASSYCLGQYSPLHF
clone size: NA; D gene: NA; J gene: TRBJ2-1; CDR3 length: 17; V gene: TRBV7-8; CDR3 DNA: TGTGCCAGCAGCTTGAGGACTGCCCACGTATTATACAATGAGCAGTTCTTC; CDR3 protein: CASSLRTAHVLYNEQFF
clone size: once; D gene: NA; J gene: TRBJ1-2; CDR3 length: 13; V gene: TRBV24-1; CDR3 DNA: TGTGCCACCAGTGATTTCAGGGGAGGCGGCTACACCTTC; CDR3 protein: CATSDFRGGGYTF
clone size: NA; D gene: NA; J gene: TRBJ2-7; CDR3 length: 13; V gene: TRBV5-1; CDR3 DNA: TGCGCCAGCAGCTTGGTTTTTCCGGAGGAGCAGTACTTC; CDR3 protein: CASSLVFPEEQYF
clone size: NA; D gene: TRBD2; J gene: TRBJ2-7; CDR3 length: 16; V gene: TRBV20-1; CDR3 DNA: TGCAGTGCTTTCCCCGGACTAGCGGGAGAGTGGTACGAGCAGTACTTC; CDR3 protein: CSAFPGLAGEWYEQYF
clone size: NA; D gene: TRBD2; J gene: TRBJ2-1; CDR3 length: 18; V gene: TRBV12-3/TRBV12-4; CDR3 DNA: TGTGCCAGCACCCCTACATATCCTCGGGCGGGAGGGGACAATGAGCAGTTCTTC; CDR3 protein: CASTPTYPRAGGDNEQFF
clone size: NA; D gene: NA; J gene: TRBJ1-2; CDR3 length: 15; V gene: TRBV5-1; CDR3 DNA: TGCGCCAGCAGCTTGGGAGACAGTTCCGGATATGGCTACACCTTC; CDR3 protein: CASSLGDSSGYGYTF
clone size: few; D gene: TRBD2; J gene: TRBJ2-7; CDR3 length: 19; V gene: TRBV7-8; CDR3 DNA: TGTGCCAGCAGCCGAGGGACTAGCGGGGGTACGGGGAGCTCCTACGAGCAGTACTTC; CDR3 protein: CASSRGTSGGTGSSYEQYF
clone size: NA; D gene: NA; J gene: TRBJ2-3; CDR3 length: 14; V gene: TRBV15; CDR3 DNA: TGTGCCACCAGGAAGGACCACAGGGCAGATACGCAGTATTTT; CDR3 protein: CATRKDHRADTQYF
clone size: NA; D gene: TRBD2; J gene: TRBJ2-5; CDR3 length: 17; V gene: TRBV4-1; CDR3 DNA: TGCGCCAGCAGCCAAGAGGGGGTCATAGCGGGGGGCAATGAGCAGTACTTC; CDR3 protein: CASSQEGVIAGGNEQYF
clone size: NA; D gene: TRBD1; J gene: TRBJ1-1; CDR3 length: 13; V gene: TRBV29-1; CDR3 DNA: TGCAGCGTTGAGACAGGGTGGTTTACTGAAGCTTTCTTT; CDR3 protein: CSVETGWFTEAFF
clone size: NA; D gene: TRBD2; J gene: TRBJ2-4; CDR3 length: 17; V gene: TRBV4-3; CDR3 DNA: TGCGCCAGCAGCCAAGATTTGAGCGGGGTAGCCAAAAACATTCAGTACTTC; CDR3 protein: CASSQDLSGVAKNIQYF
clone size: NA; D gene: TRBD2; J gene: TRBJ2-7; CDR3 length: 14; V gene: TRBV27; CDR3 DNA: TGTGCCAGCACCAAACTAGCGGGAGAAGGCGAGCAGTACTTC; CDR3 protein: CASTKLAGEGEQYF
clone size: few; D gene: NA; J gene: TRBJ2-7; CDR3 length: 13; V gene: TRBV7-6; CDR3 DNA: TGTGCCAGCAGCACTAGTCAGGGTTCCGAGCAGTACTTC; CDR3 protein: CASSTSQGSEQYF
clone size: NA; D gene: NA; J gene: TRBJ1-2; CDR3 length: 12; V gene: TRBV29-1; CDR3 DNA: TGCAGCGTTGAGAGGGTTGACTATGGCTACACCTTC; CDR3 protein: CSVERVDYGYTF
clone size: few; D gene: NA; J gene: TRBJ2-3; CDR3 length: 14; V gene: TRBV3-1; CDR3 DNA: TGTGCCAGCAGCCGAGTCGCTAGCGTAGATACGCAGTATTTT; CDR3 protein: CASSRVASVDTQYF
clone size: NA; D gene: TRBD2; J gene: TRBJ2-7; CDR3 length: 15; V gene: TRBV11-2; CDR3 DNA: TGTGCCAGCAGCTCCGTTCGCGGGAGCGAATACGAGCAGTACTTC; CDR3 protein: CASSSVRGSEYEQYF
clone size: few; D gene: TRBD1; J gene: TRBJ2-1; CDR3 length: 14; V gene: TRBV4-1; CDR3 DNA: TGCGCCAGCAGCCACACCGGGACAGGCAATGAGCAGTTCTTC; CDR3 protein: CASSHTGTGNEQFF
clone size: NA; D gene: NA; J gene: TRBJ1-2; CDR3 length: 15; V gene: TRBV4-1; CDR3 DNA: TGCGCCAGCAGCCAAGTGGGAAAGGAAGGGGATGGCTACACCTTC; CDR3 protein: CASSQVGKEGDGYTF
clone size: few; D gene: NA; J gene: TRBJ2-5; CDR3 length: 12; V gene: TRBV7-9; CDR3 DNA: TGTGCCAGCAGCTTAAACTGGGAGACCCAGTACTTC; CDR3 protein: CASSLNWETQYF
clone size: NA; D gene: TRBD1; J gene: TRBJ1-1; CDR3 length: 16; V gene: TRBV5-1; CDR3 DNA: TGCGCCAGCAGCTCGACCGGGACAGGGACGAACACTGAAGCTTTCTTT; CDR3 protein: CASSSTGTGTNTEAFF
clone size: NA; D gene: TRBD1; J gene: TRBJ1-2; CDR3 length: 17; V gene: TRBV7-2; CDR3 DNA: TGTGCCAGCAGCTTAGGGGGGACAGGGTCCCCGGGCTATGGCTACACCTTC; CDR3 protein: CASSLGGTGSPGYGYTF
clone size: few; D gene: TRBD1; J gene: TRBJ1-2; CDR3 length: 12; V gene: TRBV24-1; CDR3 DNA: TGTGCCACCAGTGACACAGGGGGCGGCTACACCTTC; CDR3 protein: CATSDTGGGYTF
clone size: NA; D gene: NA; J gene: TRBJ2-1; CDR3 length: 15; V gene: TRBV28; CDR3 DNA: TGTGCCAGCAGGGAGCTAGCGAGCTCCTACAATGAGCAGTTCTTC; CDR3 protein: CASRELASSYNEQFF
clone size: few; D gene: NA; J gene: TRBJ2-7; CDR3 length: 12; V gene: TRBV3-1; CDR3 DNA: TGTGCCAGCAGCCCCTACTCCTACGAGCAGTACTTC; CDR3 protein: CASSPYSYEQYF